This is a list of T cell receptor beta chains from one sample in a study of T cell responses to AZD1222 COVID-19 vaccine. Some clones are missing from TCRdb's copy, which holds only in-frame ones; the method was immunoSEQ multiplex PCR. The table has over 150,000 clones, more than 70% seen once. The sequencing used peripheral blood, collected on day 0 of AZD1222 vaccination. All receptors come from an adult in good health. Each CDR3 is given with its conserved first and last residue. A D gene is named only where the DNA matches it firmly. The size of a clone is reported for some rows only, either as once, few or many, or as a class for expanded clones.

CASSFGIGTRMRSSYNEQFF | TGTGCCAGCAGTTTCGGGATCGGGACTAGGATGAGGAGCTCCTACAATGAGCAGTTCTTC | TRBJ2-1 | TRBV28 | TRBD2 | NA
CASSLGPSGNTGELFF | TGTGCCAGCAGCTTAGGTCCTAGCGGGAACACCGGGGAGCTGTTTTTT | TRBJ2-2 | TRBV7-2 | TRBD2 | NA
CASSLNTEAFF | TGTGCCAGCAGCTTAAACACTGAAGCTTTCTTT | TRBJ1-1 | TRBV11-1 | NA | NA
CASSIDRYSNQPQHF | TGTGCCAGTAGTATAGACAGGTATAGCAATCAGCCCCAGCATTTT | TRBJ1-5 | TRBV19 | NA | NA
CASSSLGRGNSPLHF | TGTGCCAGCAGCTCCCTCGGACGGGGGAATTCACCCCTCCACTTT | TRBJ1-6 | TRBV7-2 | NA | once
CASSVSGHTGELFF | TGTGCCAGCAGTGTCTCCGGGCACACCGGGGAGCTGTTTTTT | TRBJ2-2 | TRBV6-4 | NA | NA
CASSHRDEKLFF | TGTGCCAGCAGCCACAGGGATGAAAAACTGTTTTTT | TRBJ1-4 | TRBV12-3/TRBV12-4 | NA | few
CAWSPDSNQPQHF | TGTGCCTGGAGTCCCGACAGTAATCAGCCCCAGCATTTT | TRBJ1-5 | TRBV30 | NA | NA
CASSARQGGYNEQFF | TGTGCCAGCAGTGCCCGGCAGGGGGGCTACAATGAGCAGTTCTTC | TRBJ2-1 | TRBV28 | NA | NA
CAWSLDSNTEAFF | TGTGCCTGGAGTCTCGACTCGAACACTGAAGCTTTCTTT | TRBJ1-1 | TRBV30 | NA | NA
CASSPTDTQYF | TGTGCCAGCTCACCCACAGATACGCAGTATTTT | TRBJ2-3 | TRBV18 | NA | NA
CASSLKVSTEAFF | TGTGCCAGCTCACTGAAGGTGAGCACTGAAGCTTTCTTT | TRBJ1-1 | TRBV18 | NA | few
CASSYGGGITQNQPQHF | TGTGCCAGCAGTTACGGGGGGGGGATCACCCAAAATCAGCCCCAGCATTTT | TRBJ1-5 | TRBV6-2/TRBV6-3 | NA | NA
CASREDRANEQFF | TGTGCCAGTAGGGAGGACAGGGCCAATGAGCAGTTCTTC | TRBJ2-1 | TRBV19 | TRBD1 | NA
CAIKDRDGTEAFF | TGTGCCATCAAGGACAGGGATGGCACTGAAGCTTTCTTT | TRBJ1-1 | TRBV10-3 | TRBD1 | NA
CASSLRALGPQETQYF | TGTGCCAGCAGCTTAAGGGCACTAGGCCCACAAGAGACCCAGTACTTC | TRBJ2-5 | TRBV7-8 | NA | NA
CASSHGLAGGSTDTQYF | TGTGCCAGCAGCCACGGACTAGCGGGGGGGAGCACAGATACGCAGTATTTT | TRBJ2-3 | TRBV11-3 | TRBD2 | NA
CASSPRGQNAYEQYF | TGTGCCAGCAGCCCTCGGGGACAGAACGCCTACGAGCAGTACTTC | TRBJ2-7 | TRBV7-2 | TRBD1 | NA
CASSFQGTEAFF | TGTGCCAGCAGTTTTCAGGGGACTGAAGCTTTCTTT | TRBJ1-1 | TRBV2 | NA | NA
CASSSEILETQYF | TGCGCCAGCAGCAGCGAGATTTTAGAGACCCAGTACTTC | TRBJ2-5 | TRBV5-1 | NA | NA
CASSPGGGDQPQHF | TGTGCCAGCAGCCCCGGGGGCGGGGACCAGCCCCAGCATTTT | TRBJ1-5 | TRBV7-9 | NA | NA
CASSHRDRGYNEQFF | TGCGCCAGCAGCCACCGGGACAGGGGATACAATGAGCAGTTCTTC | TRBJ2-1 | TRBV4-3 | TRBD1 | NA
CASSLFGANEQFF | TGCGCCAGCAGCTTGTTCGGCGCCAATGAGCAGTTCTTC | TRBJ2-1 | TRBV5-1 | NA | NA
CSVSGPATEAFF | TGCAGCGTCAGTGGCCCAGCCACTGAAGCTTTCTTT | TRBJ1-1 | TRBV29-1 | NA | NA
CASKHSMNTEAFF | TGTGCCAGCAAACATAGCATGAACACTGAAGCTTTCTTT | TRBJ1-1 | TRBV13 | NA | NA
CASSTSRDRVRGYTF | TGTGCCAGCAGTACGTCCCGGGACAGGGTCAGGGGCTACACCTTC | TRBJ1-2 | TRBV6-2/TRBV6-3 | TRBD1 | NA
CASSVLAGGPPQGQFF | TGCGCCAGCAGCGTTTTAGCGGGAGGGCCTCCACAAGGGCAGTTCTTC | TRBJ2-1 | TRBV5-1 | TRBD2 | NA
CASSYRGPGANVLTF | TGTGCCAGCAGTTACAGGGGACCTGGGGCCAACGTCCTGACTTTC | TRBJ2-6 | TRBV5-4 | TRBD1 | few
CASSTGGVVEKLFF | TGCGCCAGCAGTACAGGGGGAGTAGTCGAAAAACTGTTTTTT | TRBJ1-4 | TRBV4-1 | TRBD1 | NA
CASSLVKGDPQHF | TGTGCCAGCAGCTTAGTGAAGGGAGACCCCCAGCATTTT | TRBJ1-5 | TRBV7-2 | NA | NA
CASTRGPQKLFF | TGTGCCAGCACCAGGGGGCCCCAAAAACTGTTTTTT | TRBJ1-4 | TRBV12-3/TRBV12-4 | TRBD1 | NA
CASTNTTGGFSGNTIYF | TGTGCCAGCACCAATACCACAGGGGGATTCTCTGGAAACACCATATATTTT | TRBJ1-3 | TRBV7-9 | TRBD1 | NA
CASSPDFGSYEQYF | TGTGCCAGCTCACCAGACTTCGGCTCCTACGAGCAGTACTTC | TRBJ2-7 | TRBV18 | NA | NA
CASSVVGTGGRSYGYTF | TGTGCCAGCAGCGTAGTCGGGACAGGGGGCCGTTCCTATGGCTACACCTTC | TRBJ1-2 | TRBV9 | TRBD1 | NA
CSAPTAYTQYF | TGCAGTGCTCCGACAGCGTATACGCAGTATTTT | TRBJ2-3 | TRBV20-1 | NA | NA
CASSLTDLNTEAFF | TGTGCCAGCAGCTTGACGGACCTGAACACTGAAGCTTTCTTT | TRBJ1-1 | TRBV7-2 | NA | NA
CSVTRVETQYF | TGCAGCGTGACTAGAGTAGAGACCCAGTACTTC | TRBJ2-5 | TRBV29-1 | NA | NA
CASSSPYLGLNSGANVLTF | TGTGCCAGCAGTTCACCATACCTAGGACTGAACTCTGGGGCCAACGTCCTGACTTTC | TRBJ2-6 | TRBV28 | NA | once
CASSLSGQGNLNYGYTF | TGTGCCAGCAGTTTATCGGGACAGGGGAACCTCAACTATGGCTACACCTTC | TRBJ1-2 | TRBV28 | TRBD1 | NA
CASSQSNQPQHF | TGTGCCAGCAGCCAAAGCAATCAGCCCCAGCATTTT | TRBJ1-5 | TRBV16 | NA | NA
CAWSVRGSNQPQHF | TGTGCCTGGAGTGTCAGAGGTAGCAATCAGCCCCAGCATTTT | TRBJ1-5 | TRBV30 | NA | once
CASSLGQGVGYGYTF | TGTGCCAGCAGCTTAGGCCAGGGGGTGGGCTATGGCTACACCTTC | TRBJ1-2 | TRBV7-9 | TRBD1 | NA
CASSQIKRSTYGYTF | TGTGCCAGCAGCCAAATTAAACGGTCCACCTATGGCTACACCTTC | TRBJ1-2 | TRBV28 | NA | NA
CASSSRGQGNTGELFF | TGTGCCAGCAGTTCCCGAGGACAGGGGAACACCGGGGAGCTGTTTTTT | TRBJ2-2 | TRBV6-5 | TRBD1 | NA
CASSPRLNTEAFF | TGTGCCAGCAGCCCGAGATTGAACACTGAAGCTTTCTTT | TRBJ1-1 | TRBV9 | NA | NA
CASSFIGYEQYF | TGTGCCAGCAGCTTCATCGGGTACGAGCAGTACTTC | TRBJ2-7 | TRBV4-2 | NA | NA
CASSPIPVERGYTF | TGTGCCAGCAGCCCTATTCCCGTTGAACGAGGCTACACCTTC | TRBJ1-2 | TRBV7-2 | NA | NA
CASSPRGPPIPSNQPQHF | TGTGCCAGCAGTCCCCGGGGTCCGCCGATCCCAAGCAATCAGCCCCAGCATTTT | TRBJ1-5 | TRBV27 | NA | NA
CASSFRGLGNQPQHF | TGTGCCAGCAGTTTCCGAGGGTTGGGCAATCAGCCCCAGCATTTT | TRBJ1-5 | TRBV27 | NA | NA
CASSLVYGGETQYF | TGTGCCAGCAGCTTAGTTTACGGGGGAGAGACCCAGTACTTC | TRBJ2-5 | TRBV7-2 | NA | NA
CASSVGQGSYGYTF | TGTGCCAGCAGCGTAGGACAGGGTTCATATGGCTACACCTTC | TRBJ1-2 | TRBV9 | TRBD1 | NA
CASSQYSNQPQHF | TGTGCCAGCAGCCAATATAGCAATCAGCCCCAGCATTTT | TRBJ1-5 | TRBV11-2 | NA | NA
CASSEANRATQYF | TGTGCCAGCAGTGAAGCGAACAGGGCGACGCAGTATTTT | TRBJ2-3 | TRBV2 | NA | once